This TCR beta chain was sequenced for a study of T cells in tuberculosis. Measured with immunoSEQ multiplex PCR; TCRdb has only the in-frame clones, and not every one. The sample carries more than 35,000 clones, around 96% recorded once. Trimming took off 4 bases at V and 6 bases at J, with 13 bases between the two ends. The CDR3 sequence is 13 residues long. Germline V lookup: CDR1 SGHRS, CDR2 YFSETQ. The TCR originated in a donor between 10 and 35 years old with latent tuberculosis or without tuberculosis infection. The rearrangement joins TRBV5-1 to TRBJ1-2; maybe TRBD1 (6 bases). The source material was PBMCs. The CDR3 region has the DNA TGCGCCAGCAGCACCACAGGGTCACATGGCTACACCTTC. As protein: CASSTTGSHGYTF.